The sequence of this T cell receptor beta chain was determined in a study of neurological immune-mediated disorders. Study-wide points: Any association between clinical or MRI features and the multiple sclerosis repertoire cluster was absent.

Template-switch 5'RACE cDNA synthesis added a 10-nucleotide unique molecular identifier. Using its own MiXCR run on the 5' RACE reads, TCRdb lists one record per CDR3 protein. The sample contains over 60,000 distinct CDR3 sequences, roughly 5.5% of which appear only once. This clonotype was seen many times. Its target is not known. Per germline, CDR1 LGHDT and CDR2 YNNKEL (reference sequence). The CDR3 has 15 residues. Trimming shortened V by 1 base and J by 6 bases, and 15 bases separated the two germline ends. The V and J genes are TRBV3-1 and TRBJ1-1, with TRBD1 as a possible D gene (6 bases). The specimen sequenced was PBMCs. The origin of this receptor is a woman aged 30 to 39 with multiple sclerosis. CDR3 DNA sequence: TGTGCCAGCAGCCAAGCGGGCAGGGGTAAATCTGAAGCTTTCTTT. This sequence encodes CASSQAGRGKSEAFF.